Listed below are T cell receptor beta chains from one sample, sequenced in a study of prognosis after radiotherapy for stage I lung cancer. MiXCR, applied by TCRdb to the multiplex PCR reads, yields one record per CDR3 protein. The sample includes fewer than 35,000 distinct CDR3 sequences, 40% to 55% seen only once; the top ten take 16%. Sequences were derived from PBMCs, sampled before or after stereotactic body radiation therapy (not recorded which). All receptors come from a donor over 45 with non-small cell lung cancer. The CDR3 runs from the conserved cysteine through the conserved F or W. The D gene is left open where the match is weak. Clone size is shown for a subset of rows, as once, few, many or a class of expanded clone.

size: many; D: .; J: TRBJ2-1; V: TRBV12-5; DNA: TGTGCTAGTCGGGCGGGGCGAACTCCCCGGAACAATGAGCAGTTCTTC; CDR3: CASRAGRTPRNNEQFF
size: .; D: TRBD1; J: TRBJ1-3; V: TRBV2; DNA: TGTGCCAGCAGACAGGGGAATTTCGGAAACACCATATATTTT; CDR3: CASRQGNFGNTIYF
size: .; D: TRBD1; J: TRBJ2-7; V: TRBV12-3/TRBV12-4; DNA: TGTGCCATCACCACTACAGGGGGGCCCTACGAGCATTACTTC; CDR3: CAITTTGGPYEHYF
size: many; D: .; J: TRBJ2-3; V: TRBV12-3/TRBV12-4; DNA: TGTGCCAGCAGTTCGGGGTCAGCTACGCAGTATTTT; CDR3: CASSSGSATQYF
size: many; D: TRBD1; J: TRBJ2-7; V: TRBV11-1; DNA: TGTGCCAGCAGCACAGGGGGCTCCTACGAGCAGTACTTC; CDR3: CASSTGGSYEQYF
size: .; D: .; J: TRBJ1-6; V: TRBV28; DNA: TGTGCCAGCAGCCGGACAGTAAATAATTCACCCCTCCACTTT; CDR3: CASSRTVNNSPLHF
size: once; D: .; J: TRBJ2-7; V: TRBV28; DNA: TGTGCCAGCAGTTTGGGAGCACTCTTCCGGGGGAAAGGGCAGTACTTC; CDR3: CASSLGALFRGKGQYF
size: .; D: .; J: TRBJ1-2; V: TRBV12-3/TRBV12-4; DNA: TGTGCCAGCGGCACCCCCGTGACTGTGTATGGCTACACCTTC; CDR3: CASGTPVTVYGYTF
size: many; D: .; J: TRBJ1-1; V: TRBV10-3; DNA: TGTGCCATCAGTGAGGGAGCCTCGAACACTGAAGCTTTCTTT; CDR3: CAISEGASNTEAFF
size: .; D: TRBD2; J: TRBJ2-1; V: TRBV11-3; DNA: TGTGCCAGCAGCCGCACTTGGACTAGCGGGAGGCTCGGAAATGAGCAGTTCTTC; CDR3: CASSRTWTSGRLGNEQFF
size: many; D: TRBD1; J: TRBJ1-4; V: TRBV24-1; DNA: TGTGCCACCAGTGATTCGACAGGGGGGAATGAAAAACTGTTTTTT; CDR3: CATSDSTGGNEKLFF
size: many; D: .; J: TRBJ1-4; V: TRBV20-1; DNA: TGCAGTGCTAGAGCCGGGGAAGGTCGGGAAAAACTGTTTTTT; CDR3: CSARAGEGREKLFF
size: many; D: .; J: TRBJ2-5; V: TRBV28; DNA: TGTGCCAGCAGTTGGATAGCGCCCCAAGAGACCCAGTACTTC; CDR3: CASSWIAPQETQYF
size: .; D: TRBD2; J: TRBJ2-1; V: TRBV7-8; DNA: TGTGCCAGCAGACCTACGAGGACTAGCGGATCCTACAATGAGCAGTTCTTC; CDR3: CASRPTRTSGSYNEQFF
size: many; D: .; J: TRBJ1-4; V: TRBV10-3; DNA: TGTGCCACCGCAAGTGCCACGGGGAGTGTCGAAAAACTGTTTTTT; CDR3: CATASATGSVEKLFF
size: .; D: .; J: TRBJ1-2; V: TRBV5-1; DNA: TGCGCCAGCAGCTTGTCCCAGGGGAATTATGGCTACACCTTC; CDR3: CASSLSQGNYGYTF
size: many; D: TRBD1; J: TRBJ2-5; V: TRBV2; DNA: TGTGCCAGCAGTGATTACCAGGGACAGGGGTGGTCAGAGACCCAGTACTTC; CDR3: CASSDYQGQGWSETQYF
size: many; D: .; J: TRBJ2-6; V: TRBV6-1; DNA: TGTGCCAGCAGTGACAGATCCTCTGGGGCCAACGTCCTGACTTTC; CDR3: CASSDRSSGANVLTF
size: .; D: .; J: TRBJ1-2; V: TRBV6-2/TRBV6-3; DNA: TGTGCCAGCAGTGTCTCAGGGTATAGGACCTATGGCTACACCTTC; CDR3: CASSVSGYRTYGYTF
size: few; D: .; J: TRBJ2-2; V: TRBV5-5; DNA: TGTGCCAGCAGCTTGGAACCCAACACCGGGGAGCTGTTTTTT; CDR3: CASSLEPNTGELFF
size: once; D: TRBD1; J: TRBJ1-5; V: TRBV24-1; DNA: TGTGCCACCAGTGACAACAGGGGGAGAAATCAGCCCCAGAATTTT; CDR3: CATSDNRGRNQPQNF
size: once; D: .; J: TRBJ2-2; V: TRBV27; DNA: TGTGCCAGCAGTTTACTGGGGCGGCATGTCACCGGGGAGCTGTTTTTT; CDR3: CASSLLGRHVTGELFF
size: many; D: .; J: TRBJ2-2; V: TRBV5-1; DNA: TGCGCCAGCAGCTTGGCTGTGGGGGGAGCCGGGGAGCTGTTTTTT; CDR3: CASSLAVGGAGELFF
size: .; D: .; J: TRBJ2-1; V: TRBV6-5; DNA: TGTGCCATCAGTTACACGCGGGTAAATGAGCAGTTCTTC; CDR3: CAISYTRVNEQFF
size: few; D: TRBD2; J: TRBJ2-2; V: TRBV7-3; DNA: TGTGCCAGCAGCTCAAGACTAGCCGCCGGGGAGCTGTTTTTT; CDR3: CASSSRLAAGELFF
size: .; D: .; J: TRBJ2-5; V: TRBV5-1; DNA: TGCGCCAGCTCGGAGGGAGGTCTCCAAGAGACCCAGTACTTC; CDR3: CASSEGGLQETQYF
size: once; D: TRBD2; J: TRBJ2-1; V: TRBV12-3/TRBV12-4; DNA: TGTGCCAGCAGTCTGGCTAGCGGGAGATACTACAATGAGCAGTTCTTC; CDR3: CASSLASGRYYNEQFF
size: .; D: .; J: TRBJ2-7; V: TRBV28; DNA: TGTGCCAGCAGTTTTGTTCACCGCTCATACGAGCAGTACTTC; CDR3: CASSFVHRSYEQYF
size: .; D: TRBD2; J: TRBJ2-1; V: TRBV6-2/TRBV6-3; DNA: TGTGCCAGCAGTGCCAACCGGGCGGGAGTTCGTAGTGAGCAGTTCTTC; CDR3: CASSANRAGVRSEQFF
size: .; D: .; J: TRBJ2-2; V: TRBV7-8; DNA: TGTGCCAGCAGCTCGACTAAAGGGGAGCTGTTTTTT; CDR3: CASSSTKGELFF
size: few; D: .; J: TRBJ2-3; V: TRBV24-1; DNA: TGTGCCACCAGTGATTTTCTAGGAGCAGATACGCAGTATTTT; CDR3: CATSDFLGADTQYF
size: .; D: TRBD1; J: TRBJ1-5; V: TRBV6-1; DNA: TGTGCCAGCGTCACCCAGGGGGCGGCCAACAATCAGCCCCAGCATTTT; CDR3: CASVTQGAANNQPQHF
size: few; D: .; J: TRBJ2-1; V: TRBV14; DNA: TGTGCCAGCAGCCAAGACGGGCAGAATAGCGGACCTCTCTCCTACAATGAGCAGTTCTTC; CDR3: CASSQDGQNSGPLSYNEQFF
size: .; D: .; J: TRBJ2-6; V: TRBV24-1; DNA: TGTGCCACCAGTAATGTTTCTGGGGCAAACGTCCTGACTTTC; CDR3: CATSNVSGANVLTF
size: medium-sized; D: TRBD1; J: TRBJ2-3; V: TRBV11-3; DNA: TGTGCCAGCAGCTTATCGGGACAGCTCCAGTATTTT; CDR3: CASSLSGQLQYF
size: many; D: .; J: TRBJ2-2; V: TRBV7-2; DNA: TGTGCCAGCGCCGATCGCAGGATGACCGGGGAGCTGTTTTTT; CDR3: CASADRRMTGELFF
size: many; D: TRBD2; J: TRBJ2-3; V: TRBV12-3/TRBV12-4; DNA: TGTGCCAGCAGTTCCACACCTGGACTAGCGGGAGGATTAACCACAGATACGCAGTATTTT; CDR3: CASSSTPGLAGGLTTDTQYF
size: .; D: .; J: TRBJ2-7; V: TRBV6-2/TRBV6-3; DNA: TGTGCCAGCAGTTACAATGACAAATCGGGCGAGCAGTACTTC; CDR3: CASSYNDKSGEQYF
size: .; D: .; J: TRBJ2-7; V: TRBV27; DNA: TGTGCCAGCAGTTTCGGCCTTGAGCAGTACTTC; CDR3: CASSFGLEQYF
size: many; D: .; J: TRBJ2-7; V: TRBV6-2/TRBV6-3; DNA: TGTGCCAGCAGGCAGGGAACCTACGAGCAGTACTTC; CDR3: CASRQGTYEQYF
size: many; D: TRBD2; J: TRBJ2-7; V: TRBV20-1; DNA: TGCAGTGCTAACGTGACTAGCGTTGCCTACGAGCAGTACTTC; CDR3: CSANVTSVAYEQYF
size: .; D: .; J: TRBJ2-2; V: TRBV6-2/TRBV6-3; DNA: TGTGCCATCCCCCTGGAGGGCAAAGGGGAGCTGTTTTTT; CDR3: CAIPLEGKGELFF
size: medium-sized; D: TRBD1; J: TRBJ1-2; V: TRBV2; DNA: TGTGCCAGCAGCCCTTTCCGGGACAGGGGGATCGGCTACACCTTC; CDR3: CASSPFRDRGIGYTF
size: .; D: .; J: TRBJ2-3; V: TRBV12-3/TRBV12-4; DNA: TGTGCCAGCAGCCTCAGCCTTGGGGCCCTTGGGGTGATCTTTACAGATACGCAGTATTTT; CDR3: CASSLSLGALGVIFTDTQYF
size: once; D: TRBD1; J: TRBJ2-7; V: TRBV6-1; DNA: TGTGCCATCATTGAACGGACAGGAGGTAGGGCCTACGAGCAGTACTTC; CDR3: CAIIERTGGRAYEQYF
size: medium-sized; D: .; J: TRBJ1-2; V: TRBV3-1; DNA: TGTGCCAGCAGCCAAGAACCTGCCTATGGCTACACCTTC; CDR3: CASSQEPAYGYTF
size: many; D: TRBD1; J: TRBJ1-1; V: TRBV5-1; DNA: TGCGCCAGCAGCTTATTAGGGGGCGGAGGGACTGAAGCTTTCTTT; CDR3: CASSLLGGGGTEAFF
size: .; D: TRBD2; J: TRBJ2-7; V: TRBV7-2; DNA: TGTGCCAGCATTCCTACGGCTAGCGGGTTCCTCTACGAGCAGTACTTC; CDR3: CASIPTASGFLYEQYF
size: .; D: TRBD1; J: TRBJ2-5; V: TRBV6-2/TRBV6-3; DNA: TGTGCCAGCAGTTACACAGGGGTTGAGACCCAGTACTTC; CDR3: CASSYTGVETQYF
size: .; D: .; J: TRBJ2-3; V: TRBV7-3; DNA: TGTGCCAGCAGCTTAGGACTATCTAGCACAGATACGCAGTATTTT; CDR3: CASSLGLSSTDTQYF
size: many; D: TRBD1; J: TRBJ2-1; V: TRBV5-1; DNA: TGCGCCAGCAGCCGCGGACAGGGCAGCTCCTACAATGAGCAGTTCTTC; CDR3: CASSRGQGSSYNEQFF
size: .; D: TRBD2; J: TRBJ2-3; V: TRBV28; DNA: TGTGCCAGCAGACGGACTAGCGGTCTTATAGATACGCAGTATTTT; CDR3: CASRRTSGLIDTQYF
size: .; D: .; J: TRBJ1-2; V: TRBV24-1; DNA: TGTGCCACCAGTGACCAACGGAAAGGGTACTATGGATACACCTTC; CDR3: CATSDQRKGYYGYTF
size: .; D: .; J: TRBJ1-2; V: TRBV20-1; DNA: TGCAGTGCTAGCCAACAGACTAACTATGGCTACACCTTC; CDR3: CSASQQTNYGYTF
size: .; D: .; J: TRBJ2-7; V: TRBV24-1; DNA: TGTGCCAACAGTGACGGGGGTAGGGGATACTACGAGCAGTACTTC; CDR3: CANSDGGRGYYEQYF